A single sample gave rise to the 22 T cell receptor beta chains below, sequenced in a study of blood T cell repertoires in COVID-19. The repertoire was sequenced with immunoSEQ multiplex PCR; TCRdb's copy has only in-frame clones and lacks some. The sample holds 100,000 to 150,000 clones; 88% are singletons and the top ten take 0.88%. Specimen: peripheral blood. The receptors stem from a woman aged 50 to 65 with active or convalescent COVID-19.

This clone was picked up one time. The chain carries TRBV12-2 and TRBJ1-2; TRBD1, the table's D call, was not compared with the DNA. TRBV12-2 is a recognized pseudogene. The CDR3 consists of 15 residues. CDR3 residues: CASRLVGDPYYGYTF. As DNA, the CDR3 is TGTGCAAGTCGCTTAGTAGGGGATCCCTACTATGGCTACACCTTC.

This chain uses TRBV27 with TRBJ1-2; TRBD1 matches at 11 bases. Germline lookup yields CDR1 MNHEY and CDR2 SMNVEV (reference sequence). The junction had 8 bases not matched to a gene; V was cut back by 4 bases and J by 7 bases. The CDR3 loop spans 15 amino acids. The CDR3 sequence: CASSSRDRGLGGYTF. In DNA form, the CDR3 reads TGTGCCAGCAGTTCGCGGGACAGGGGGTTGGGTGGCTACACCTTC.

The chain joins TRBV6-2 or TRBV6-3 to TRBJ2-2, with D possibly TRBD2 on 6 matching bases. Germline CDR1 and CDR2: MNHEY and SVGEGT. The CDR3 spans 15 residues. Trimming cost V 1 base and J 1 base, with 7 bases left between them. CDR3 residues: CASSYWRGNTGELFF. In DNA form, the CDR3 reads TGTGCCAGCAGTTACTGGCGGGGGAACACCGGGGAGCTGTTTTTT.

Of note for this clone: At one of its ends the junction is not consistent with the germline gene, which may arise from a read error. The chain carries TRBV11-2 and TRBJ2-7; D is undetermined. The CDR3 has 13 residues. Germline CDR1 is SGHAT and CDR2 is FQNNGV. The CDR3 DNA sequence: TGTGCCAGCAGCTTAGAGCCCTCCTATGAGCAGTACTTC. As protein: CASSLEPSYEQYF. Variable domain in full (rest from reference TRBV11-2 and TRBJ2-7): EAGVAQSPRYKIIEKRQSVAFWCNPISGHATLYWYQQILGQGPKLLIQFQNNGVVDDSQLPKDRFSAERLKGVDSTLKIQPAKLEDSAVYLCASSLEPSYEQYFGPGTRLTVT.

The rearrangement joins TRBV23-1 to TRBJ2-5; 7 nucleotides line up with TRBD2. TRBV23-1 is treated as an ORF (open reading frame) with a function not yet certain. The junction had 9 bases not matched to a gene; V was cut back by 0 bases and J by 2 bases. The CDR3 extends over 17 amino acids. The CDR3 region is CASSQSIGGSGQETQYF. The CDR3 bases are TGCGCCAGCAGTCAATCGATCGGCGGGAGCGGGCAAGAGACCCAGTACTTC.

J is TRBJ1-1 and V is TRBV7-9; maybe TRBD1 (5 bases). Deletions cut 5 bases from V and 11 bases from J, with 24 bases between. The germline V gene encodes CDR1 SEHNR and CDR2 FQNEAQ (reference sequence). This CDR3 has 15 residues. CDR3 bases: TGTGCCAGCAGCCAAACGGGTACCGACAGCGCGGGGGCTTTCTTT. The encoded protein is CASSQTGTDSAGAFF. The complete variable domain, with remaining parts taken from reference TRBV7-9 and TRBJ1-1, reads DTGVSQNPRHKITKRGQNVTFRCDPISEHNRLYWYRQTLGQGPEFLTYFQNEAQLEKSRLLSDRFSAERPKGSFSTLEIQRTEQGDSAMYLCASSQTGTDSAGAFFGQGTRLTVV.

This chain connects TRBV9 to TRBJ1-2, with no clear D. V lost 4 bases to trimming and J lost 7 bases, with 14 bases between them. The CDR3 extends over 13 amino acids. Germline-derived CDR1 and CDR2 are SGDLS and YYNGEE. In nucleotides, the CDR3 is TGTGCCAGCAGCAAGGACTTGGCGAGTGGCTACACCTTC. It translates to CASSKDLASGYTF.

This chain connects TRBV27 to TRBJ1-5; 8 bases map to TRBD1. The CDR3 runs 16 residues. The J segment lost 3 bases and the V segment lost 6 bases, leaving 10 bases of the junction unmatched. Looked up from germline, CDR1 is MNHEY and CDR2 is SMNVEV (reference sequence). This CDR3 reads CASSSLGTGANQPQHF. Written as DNA, the CDR3 is TGTGCCAGCAGCTCCTTGGGGACAGGCGCCAATCAGCCCCAGCATTTT.

The chain employs TRBV6-6 and TRBJ2-1; D unclear. The CDR3 spans 15 residues. The V gene lost 4 bases and the J gene lost 2 bases, with 12 bases spanning the gap. Germline CDR1 reads MNHNY; CDR2 reads SVGAGI (reference sequence). This CDR3 reads CASSFTDTAYNEQFF. CDR3 in DNA: TGTGCCAGCAGTTTTACCGACACGGCCTACAATGAGCAGTTCTTC.

The CDR3 protein is CASSVGAGAGDTQYF. CDR3 sequence (DNA): TGTGCCAGCAGCGTAGGAGCGGGAGCTGGAGATACGCAGTATTTT. V gene TRBV9 combines with J gene TRBJ2-3; the match to TRBD2 covers 8 bases. Germline V CDR1 and CDR2: SGDLS, YYNGEE. The junction had 5 bases not matched to a gene; V was cut back by 0 bases and J by 5 bases. The CDR3 extends over 15 amino acids.

This sequence joins TRBV7-6 and TRBJ2-1; TRBD1 might be the D (5 bases). Trimming stripped 7 bases from V and 8 bases from J, with 21 bases between. Germline values: CDR1 SGHVS, CDR2 FNYEAQ. The CDR3 consists of 15 residues. CDR3 loop: CASTSTPFQGHEQFF. The CDR3 nucleotides read TGTGCCAGCACCTCTACCCCATTCCAGGGCCATGAGCAGTTCTTC.

The genes are TRBV5-1 and TRBJ2-1; 9 bases agree with TRBD2. Germline loops: CDR1 SGHRS, CDR2 YFSETQ. Trimming at V came to 0 bases and at J to 3 bases, leaving 4 bases not matched to a gene. This CDR3 contains 16 residues. In DNA, the CDR3 is TGCGCCAGCAGCTTGGCAGGTAGCGGGGGCTACAATGAGCAGTTCTTC. Translated, it gives CASSLAGSGGYNEQFF.

This clone has a handful of counts. V usage is TRBV7-9 and J usage is TRBJ2-2, with 10 bases matching TRBD2. CDR3 size: 16 residues. V shed 5 bases, J shed 4 bases, and the junction held 7 bases outside the gene matches. Looked up from germline, CDR1 is SEHNR and CDR2 is FQNEAQ (reference sequence). Here the CDR3 reads CASSNQAGGVTGELFF. Here the CDR3 DNA reads TGTGCCAGCAGCAACCAAGCGGGAGGGGTCACCGGGGAGCTGTTTTTT. Together with reference TRBV7-9 and TRBJ2-2, the CDR3 gives the full variable domain: DTGVSQNPRHKITKRGQNVTFRCDPISEHNRLYWYRQTLGQGPEFLTYFQNEAQLEKSRLLSDRFSAERPKGSFSTLEIQRTEQGDSAMYLCASSNQAGGVTGELFFGEGSRLTVL.

This chain links TRBV30 with TRBJ2-1, with D perhaps matching TRBD1 (6 bases). This CDR3 has 13 residues. Trimming cost V 2 bases and J 3 bases, with 8 bases left between them. CDR1 and CDR2 (germline): GTSNPN, SVGIG (reference sequence). The CDR3, as DNA: TGTGCCTGGAGTTCAGGGGACTACAATGAGCAGTTCTTC. Translated: CAWSSGDYNEQFF. Filled out from reference TRBV30 and TRBJ2-1, the complete variable domain reads SQTIHQWPATLVQPVGSPLSLECTVEGTSNPNLYWYRQAAGRGLQLLFYSVGIGQISSEVPQNLSASRPQDRQFILSSKKLLLSDSGFYLCAWSSGDYNEQFFGPGTRLTVL.

The chain links TRBV18 to TRBJ1-2; the match to TRBD1 covers 7 bases. Germline loops: CDR1 KGHSH, CDR2 LQKENI. V trimming: 1 base; J trimming: 0 bases; junction bases outside the gene matches: 8. The CDR3 consists of 17 residues. CDR3 coding DNA: TGTGCCAGCTCACCACGAGGGGGCGCGGATTCTAACTATGGCTACACCTTC. This sequence encodes CASSPRGGADSNYGYTF.

V usage is TRBV10-3 and J usage is TRBJ2-3; D is unresolved. Germline loops: CDR1 ENHRY, CDR2 SYGVKD. V lost 4 bases, J lost 7 bases, and 15 bases lay in between. The CDR3 has 14 amino acids. CDR3 amino acids: CAISVSQAVNTQYF. The CDR3 DNA sequence: TGTGCCATCAGTGTGTCTCAGGCCGTTAATACGCAGTATTTT.

The V call is TRBV2, the J call TRBJ1-6; 7 bases align to TRBD1. The germline CDR1 and CDR2 sequences are SNHLY and FYNNEI. V lost 1 base, J lost 13 bases, and 7 bases stayed unmatched. The CDR3 spans 14 residues. The CDR3 region is CASSEGQGLTPLHF. The CDR3 coding sequence is TGTGCCAGCAGTGAAGGACAGGGATTAACCCCCCTCCACTTT.

This chain uses TRBV18 with TRBJ1-2; 8 bases are shared with TRBD1. CDR1 and CDR2 (germline): KGHSH, LQKENI. V gave up 4 bases and J gave up 3 bases; unmatched junction bases: 4. This CDR3 is built from 14 residues. DNA of the CDR3: TGTGCCAGCTCACTAGACAGGGGTTACTATGGCTACACCTTC. It codes for CASSLDRGYYGYTF.

This clone came up a few times. The rearrangement joins TRBV19 to TRBJ2-6; 10 nucleotides line up with TRBD1. Per germline, CDR1 LNHDA and CDR2 SQIVND (reference sequence). V shed 8 bases, J shed 4 bases, and the junction held 11 bases outside the gene matches. CDR3 size: 17 residues. In nucleotides, the CDR3 is TGTGCCAGTTGGAGGGGGACAGGGGCGCGAGGGGCCAACGTCCTGACTTTC. Amino acid sequence: CASWRGTGARGANVLTF.

The chain links TRBV6-5 to TRBJ1-1, with D unclear. This CDR3 is 11 amino acids long. Germline loops: CDR1 MNHEY, CDR2 SVGAGI. V was shortened by 8 bases and J by 1 base, with 5 bases between the two germline ends. This CDR3 is CASRWNTEAFF. The CDR3 coding sequence is TGTGCCAGCCGGTGGAACACTGAAGCTTTCTTT.

The chain joins TRBV6-2 or TRBV6-3 to TRBJ2-7, with D maybe TRBD2 (6 bases). The V end lost 5 bases, the J end lost 1 base, and 9 bases lay between the germline ends. Germline V gene data show CDR1 as MNHEY and CDR2 as SVGEGT. The CDR3 sequence is 13 residues long. The CDR3 sequence: CASSRGVSYEQYF. CDR3 DNA: TGTGCCAGCAGTCGCGGGGTTTCCTACGAGCAGTACTTC.

CDR3 nucleotides: TGCGCCAGCAGCCGGACTAGCGGGAGAGATGAGCAGTTCTTC. The encoded protein is CASSRTSGRDEQFF. The J gene is TRBJ2-1, the V gene TRBV4-1; TRBD2 aligns across 13 bases. V trimming: 4 bases; J trimming: 8 bases; junction bases outside the gene matches: 2. The V gene's germline CDR1 is MGHRA and CDR2 YSYEKL. CDR3 length equals 14 residues.